This T cell receptor beta chain was sequenced in a study of cytomegalovirus exposure and HLA in healthy donors. Study-wide findings and caveats: Altogether, 160 or so TCR beta chains were recorded as cytomegalovirus-associated. A later analysis reportedly identified an Asian-associated ancestry cluster as carrying fewer N-insertions than the roughly 700-donor mean.

The CDR3 covers 14 residues. V lost 3 bases, J lost 5 bases, and 13 bases lay in between. Germline values: CDR1 SGHTA, CDR2 FQGNSA. To note about this clone: Its target is not known.

The PCR ran on 60 Vbeta and 13 Jbeta primers. Method: immunoSEQ multiplex PCR; TCRdb's copy keeps in-frame clones and lacks some. Listed are fewer than 130,000 clones; under 0.7% falls within the top ten. Sequencing used PBMCs. The chain carries TRBV7-2 and TRBJ1-1; D is possibly TRBD1 (6 bases). The TCR sequence derives from a man aged 45-65 years in good health and CMV-seronegative. DNA for the CDR3: TGTGCCAGCAGCTTTTTACAGGGATCGACTGAAGCTTTCTTT. Translated, it gives CASSFLQGSTEAFF. Full variable domain (missing parts from reference TRBV7-2 and TRBJ1-1): GAGVSQSPSNKVTEKGKDVELRCDPISGHTALYWYRQSLGQGLEFLIYFQGNSAPDKSGLPSDRFSAERTGGSVSTLTIQRTQQEDSAVYLCASSFLQGSTEAFFGQGTRLTVV.